One and the same sample provided the 20 T cell receptor beta chains below, sequenced in a study of graft-versus-host responses after intestinal transplantation (dated by TCRdb to the early 2020s). Dithiothreitol, EDTA incubations and collagenase D digestion were used to isolate intraepithelial and lamina propria lymphocytes from graft specimens. The library was produced with the immunoSEQ multiplex PCR assay. TCRdb carries this immuneACCESS record with in-frame sequences only. Its versions omit some clonotypes, under half of them owing to an unresolved V gene in the studies checked, with the rest unexplained. For this sample there are thousands of clones; around 72% appear just once. About 13% of the sample is held by the ten biggest clonotypes. The sample consisted of ileum tissue, taken about 39 weeks after intestinal transplant. The receptors here all came from a human patient who received an intestinal transplant, so some T cells may come from the graft donor.

The chain joins TRBV5-4 to TRBJ2-4; D perhaps matches TRBD2 (5 bases). The germline V and J ends were trimmed by 0 bases and 0 bases, with 7 bases remaining between them. Germline CDR1 is SGHNT and CDR2 is YYREEE (reference sequence). The CDR3 consists of 15 residues. The CDR3 nucleotides read TGTGCCAGCAGCTTGGGAGGGCTAGCCAAAAACATTCAGTACTTC. Translated: CASSLGGLAKNIQYF. Supplemented by reference TRBV5-4 and TRBJ2-4, the full variable domain reads ETGVTQSPTHLIKTRGQQVTLRCSSQSGHNTVSWYQQALGQGPQFIFQYYREEENGRGNFPPRFSGLQFPNYSSELNVNALELDDSALYLCASSLGGLAKNIQYFGAGTRLSVL.

This chain uses TRBV5-6 with TRBJ2-7; the D gene is possibly TRBD1 (8 bases). This CDR3 spans 15 amino acids. The V end lost 4 bases, the J end lost 4 bases, and 18 bases lay between the germline ends. The germline V gene has CDR1 SGHDT and CDR2 YYEEEE. CDR3 loop: CASSNHRGGLYEQYF. Here the CDR3 DNA reads TGTGCCAGCAGCAATCACAGGGGGGGTTTGTACGAGCAGTACTTC.

The CDR3 is CAGSRTGGAYTIYF. CDR3 nucleotides: TGTGCCGGCAGTAGGACAGGGGGCGCGTACACCATATATTTT. The chain uses TRBV30 and TRBJ1-3; TRBD1 matches at 11 bases. The CDR3 extends over 14 amino acids. Germline V CDR1 and CDR2: GTSNPN, SVGIG (reference sequence). Trimming at V came to 8 bases and at J to 8 bases, leaving 11 bases not matched to a gene.

This clone was recorded only once. V is TRBV6-5 and J is TRBJ2-7, with TRBD1 as a possible D gene (6 bases). Between the trimmed V and J ends, which lost 7 bases and 0 bases, there was a span of 16 bases. The CDR3 consists of 15 residues. Germline CDR1 is MNHEY and CDR2 is SVGAGI. The CDR3 bases are TGTGCCAGCAAACGCAGGGGTTCCTCCTCCTACGAGCAGTACTTC. Translating it yields CASKRRGSSSYEQYF.

This rearrangement joins TRBV27 to TRBJ2-7, with 7 bases fitting TRBD1. CDR1 and CDR2 from the germline V gene are MNHEY and SMNVEV (reference sequence). The junction had 4 bases not matched to a gene; V was cut back by 2 bases and J by 3 bases. The CDR3 loop spans 14 amino acids. CDR3 sequence: CASSLGAGGYEQYF. CDR3 coding DNA: TGTGCCAGCAGTTTAGGGGCAGGGGGCTACGAGCAGTACTTC.

The sample holds a few counts of this clone. The genes are TRBV13 and TRBJ2-1; possible D gene TRBD2, 6 bases. Germline V gene sequence: CDR1 PRHDT, CDR2 FYEKMQ (reference sequence). The CDR3 is made up of 17 amino acids. V dropped 6 bases and J dropped 0 bases, with 18 bases sitting between them. The CDR3 loop is CASRGFPAGSSYNEQFF. CDR3 sequence (DNA): TGTGCCAGCAGGGGGTTTCCCGCGGGGAGCTCCTACAATGAGCAGTTCTTC.

The chain couples TRBV10-1 to TRBJ2-2; tentative D call: TRBD1 (5 bases). Germline V gene lookup returns CDR1 WNHNN and CDR2 SYGVQD (reference sequence). V lost 11 bases and J 5 bases, leaving 12 bases between the germline ends. This CDR3 has 12 amino acids. This CDR3 is CASAQGTGELFF. As DNA, the CDR3 is TGCGCCTCCGCCCAGGGAACCGGGGAGCTGTTTTTT.

The V call is TRBV4-1, the J call TRBJ1-2; 8 bases are shared with TRBD1. V lost 0 bases, J lost 4 bases, and 10 bases stayed unmatched. Germline CDR1 reads MGHRA; CDR2 reads YSYEKL. The CDR3 totals 17 residues. This chain's CDR3 is CASSQDWTGRPGYGYTF. In nucleotides, the CDR3 is TGCGCCAGCAGCCAAGATTGGACAGGGAGGCCTGGCTATGGCTACACCTTC.

The chain employs TRBV19 and TRBJ2-1; TRBD2 aligns across 11 bases. With 6 bases clipped from V and 4 bases from J, the junction kept 5 bases outside the gene matches. CDR1 and CDR2 from the germline V gene are LNHDA and SQIVND (reference sequence). The CDR3 covers 15 residues. In DNA form, the CDR3 reads TGTGCCAGTAGCCGTAGCGGGGGGGTTTACAATGAGCAGTTCTTC. Residues: CASSRSGGVYNEQFF.

This clone was counted once. The chain combines TRBV28 with TRBJ1-4, with 10 bases matching TRBD1. The V gene end was trimmed by 6 bases and the J gene end by 2 bases; junction bases not matched to a gene: 6. Germline V gives CDR1 MDHEN, CDR2 SYDVKM. The CDR3 totals 16 residues. The CDR3 reads CASSSGTGVTNEKLFF. CDR3 nucleotides: TGTGCCAGCAGCAGCGGGACAGGGGTTACTAATGAAAAACTGTTTTTT.

The chain uses TRBV5-1 and TRBJ2-1; D gene uncertain. Deletions cut 7 bases from V and 6 bases from J, with 11 bases between. The V gene's germline CDR1 is SGHRS and CDR2 YFSETQ. The CDR3 is 12 amino acids. CDR3 in DNA: TGCGCCAGCCGCGTTCGCGGCAATGAGCAGTTCTTC. Translated: CASRVRGNEQFF. The whole variable domain, remainder taken from reference TRBV5-1 and TRBJ2-1, is KAGVTQTPRYLIKTRGQQVTLSCSPISGHRSVSWYQQTPGQGLQFLFEYFSETQRNKGNFPGRFSGRQFSNSRSEMNVSTLELGDSALYLCASRVRGNEQFFGPGTRLTVL.

The chain has TRBV5-1 and TRBJ2-3; TRBD2 agrees at 14 bases. The CDR3 has 19 amino acids. The V segment lost 3 bases and the J segment 4 bases; nucleotides outside the gene matches: 13. The germline V gene has CDR1 SGHRS and CDR2 YFSETQ. The CDR3 region is CASSWRLAGGPLVSDTQYF. DNA for the CDR3: TGCGCCAGCAGCTGGAGACTAGCGGGGGGGCCGTTAGTGTCAGATACGCAGTATTTT.

The chain uses TRBV7-2 and TRBJ1-2, with 8 bases matching TRBD1. The CDR3 is 14 residues long. The J segment lost 6 bases and the V segment lost 7 bases, leaving 10 bases of the junction unmatched. Germline V gives CDR1 SGHTA, CDR2 FQGNSA. CDR3 sequence reads: CASNLPDRADGYTF. DNA of the CDR3: TGTGCCAGCAACCTACCGGACAGGGCCGATGGCTACACCTTC.

V gene TRBV13 combines with J gene TRBJ2-7; no definite D call. V was shortened by 2 bases and J by 0 bases, with 8 bases between the two germline ends. CDR1 is PRHDT, CDR2 FYEKMQ, per germline (reference sequence). The CDR3 extends over 14 amino acids. The CDR3 region is CASSLHSSSYEQYF. Here the CDR3 DNA reads TGTGCCAGCAGCTTACACTCGAGCTCCTACGAGCAGTACTTC. Full variable domain (outside the CDR3, taken from reference TRBV13 and TRBJ2-7): AAGVIQSPRHLIKEKRETATLKCYPIPRHDTVYWYQQGPGQDPQFLISFYEKMQSDKGSIPDRFSAQQFSDYHSELNMSSLELGDSALYFCASSLHSSSYEQYFGPGTRLTVT.

The chain recombines TRBV2 with TRBJ2-5; tentatively, D is TRBD2 (6 bases). The J call may be in error: the DNA end matches TRBJ2-7 better. CDR3 size: 15 residues. Germline V lookup: CDR1 SNHLY, CDR2 FYNNEI. The CDR3: CASSEAPDYRYEQYF. As DNA, the CDR3 is TGTGCCAGCAGTGAAGCTCCGGACTATAGGTACGAGCAGTACTTC.

The rearrangement uses TRBV9 and TRBJ1-6; TRBD1 matches at 8 bases. Per the germline V gene, CDR1 is SGDLS and CDR2 is YYNGEE. V gave up 3 bases and J gave up 7 bases; unmatched junction bases: 3. The CDR3 sequence is 14 residues long. CDR3 in amino acids: CASSGRTGNSPLHF. In DNA form, the CDR3 reads TGTGCCAGCAGCGGAAGGACAGGGAATTCACCCCTCCACTTT. The full variable domain, its missing parts supplied by reference TRBV9 and TRBJ1-6, is DSGVTQTPKHLITATGQRVTLRCSPRSGDLSVYWYQQSLDQGLQFLIQYYNGEERAKGNILERFSAQQFPDLHSELNLSSLELGDSALYFCASSGRTGNSPLHFGNGTRLTVT.

V is TRBV18 and J is TRBJ2-3, with a possible D match to TRBD1 (5 bases). Germline CDR1 reads KGHSH; CDR2 reads LQKENI. The CDR3 runs to 14 residues. V was trimmed by 1 base and J by 0 bases, leaving 5 bases between them. This CDR3 is CASSPQGSTDTQYF. In DNA, the CDR3 is TGTGCCAGCTCACCACAGGGGAGCACAGATACGCAGTATTTT.

J is TRBJ2-5 and V is TRBV15; 9 nucleotides match TRBD2. The CDR3 has 16 residues. CDR1 LNHNV and CDR2 YYDKDF come from the germline V gene (reference sequence). J lost 10 bases, V lost 1 base, and 13 bases had no gene match. The CDR3 DNA is TGTGCCACCAGCAGAGCTTTAGCGGGGGACGGGTGGGGCCAGTACTTC. Residues: CATSRALAGDGWGQYF.

The chain has TRBV7-9 and TRBJ1-5; 7 bases match TRBD1. Germline CDR1 reads SEHNR; CDR2 reads FQNEAQ (reference sequence). The CDR3 loop spans 17 amino acids. J was trimmed by 0 bases and V by 0 bases; bases with no gene match: 5. The DNA of the CDR3 is TGTGCCAGCAGCTTAGCTGGGGACAGCGATAGCAATCAGCCCCAGCATTTT. Translation: CASSLAGDSDSNQPQHF.

The chain has TRBV5-1 and TRBJ2-5, with D perhaps TRBD2 (6 bases). This CDR3 comprises 14 residues. Looked up from germline, CDR1 is SGHRS and CDR2 is YFSETQ. V shed 0 bases and J shed 7 bases, with 13 bases lying between them. The CDR3 spells CASSLAAGRVTQYF. As DNA, the CDR3 is TGCGCCAGCAGCTTGGCCGCGGGAAGAGTGACCCAGTACTTC.